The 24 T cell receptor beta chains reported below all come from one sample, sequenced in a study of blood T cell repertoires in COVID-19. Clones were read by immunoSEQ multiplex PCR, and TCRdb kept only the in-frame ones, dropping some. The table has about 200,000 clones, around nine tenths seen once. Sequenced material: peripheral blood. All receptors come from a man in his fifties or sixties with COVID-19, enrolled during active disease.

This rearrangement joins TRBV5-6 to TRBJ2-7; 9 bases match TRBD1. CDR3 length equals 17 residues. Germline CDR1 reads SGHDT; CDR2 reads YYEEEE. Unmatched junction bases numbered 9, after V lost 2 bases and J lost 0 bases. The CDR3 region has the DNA TGTGCCAGCAGCTTTGAAACTGGGACAGGGAGCTCCTACGAGCAGTACTTC. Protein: CASSFETGTGSSYEQYF.

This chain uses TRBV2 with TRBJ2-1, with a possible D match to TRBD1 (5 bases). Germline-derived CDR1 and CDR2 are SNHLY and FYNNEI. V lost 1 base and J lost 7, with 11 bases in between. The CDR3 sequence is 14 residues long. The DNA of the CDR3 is TGTGCCAGCAGTGAAGTCTTGACAGAAAATGAGCAGTTCTTC. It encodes CASSEVLTENEQFF.

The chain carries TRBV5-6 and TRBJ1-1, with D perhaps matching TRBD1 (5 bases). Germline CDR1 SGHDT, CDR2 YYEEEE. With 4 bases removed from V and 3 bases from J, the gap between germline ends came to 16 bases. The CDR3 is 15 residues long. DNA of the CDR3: TGTGCCAGCAGCCCATGGGGGGATTGGCACACTGAAGCTTTCTTT. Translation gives CASSPWGDWHTEAFF.

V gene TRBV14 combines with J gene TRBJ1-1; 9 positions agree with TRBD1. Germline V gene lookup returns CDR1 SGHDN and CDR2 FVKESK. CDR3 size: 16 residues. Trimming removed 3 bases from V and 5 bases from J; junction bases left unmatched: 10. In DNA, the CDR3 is TGTGCCAGCAGCCACCCAAGGACAGGGGCGGATACTGAAGCTTTCTTT. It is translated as CASSHPRTGADTEAFF. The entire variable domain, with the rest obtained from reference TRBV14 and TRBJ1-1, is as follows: EAGVTQFPSHSVIEKGQTVTLRCDPISGHDNLYWYRRVMGKEIKFLLHFVKESKQDESGMPNNRFLAERTGGTYSTLKVQPAELEDSGVYFCASSHPRTGADTEAFFGQGTRLTVV.

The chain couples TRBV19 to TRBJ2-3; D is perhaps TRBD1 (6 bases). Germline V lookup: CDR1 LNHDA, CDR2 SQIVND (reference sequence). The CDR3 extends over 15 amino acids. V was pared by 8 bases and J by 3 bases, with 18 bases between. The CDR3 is CASSPFDRTTDTQYF. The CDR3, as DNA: TGTGCCAGTTCCCCTTTTGACAGGACGACAGATACGCAGTATTTT.

The CDR3 nucleotides read TGTGCCAGCAGTACGACGTCGTCAGGCCCGTTTCCCCTCCACTTT. Translation gives CASSTTSSGPFPLHF. This chain uses TRBV6-2 or TRBV6-3 with TRBJ1-6; D not resolved. CDR3 length equals 15 residues. Between the trimmed V and J ends, which lost 5 bases and 13 bases, there was a span of 21 bases. From germline, CDR1 is MNHEY and CDR2 SVGEGT.

This CDR3 reads CASSSYRDSKNIQYF. The CDR3 DNA sequence: TGTGCCAGCAGCTCCTACCGGGACAGCAAAAACATTCAGTACTTC. V gene TRBV7-9 combines with J gene TRBJ2-4, with TRBD1 matching 7 bases. The CDR3 length is 15 residues. The junction had 6 bases not matched to a gene; V was cut back by 4 bases and J by 3 bases. In germline, CDR1 is SEHNR, CDR2 FQNEAQ (reference sequence). The full variable domain, with the rest looked up from reference TRBV7-9 and TRBJ2-4, is DTGVSQNPRHKITKRGQNVTFRCDPISEHNRLYWYRQTLGQGPEFLTYFQNEAQLEKSRLLSDRFSAERPKGSFSTLEIQRTEQGDSAMYLCASSSYRDSKNIQYFGAGTRLSVL.

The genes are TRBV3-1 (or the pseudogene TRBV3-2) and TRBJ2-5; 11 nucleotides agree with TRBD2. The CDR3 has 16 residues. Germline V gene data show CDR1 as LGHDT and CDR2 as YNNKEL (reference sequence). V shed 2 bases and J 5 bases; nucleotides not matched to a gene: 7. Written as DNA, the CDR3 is TGTGCCAGCAGCCAACTTAGCGGGGGGGCCGGTGAGACCCAGTACTTC. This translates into CASSQLSGGAGETQYF.

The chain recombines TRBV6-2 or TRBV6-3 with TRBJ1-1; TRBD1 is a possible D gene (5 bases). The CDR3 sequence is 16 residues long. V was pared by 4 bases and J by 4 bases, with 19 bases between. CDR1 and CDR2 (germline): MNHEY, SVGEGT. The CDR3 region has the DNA TGTGCCAGCAGTTCGTGGACACGCCCCCTGATCACTGAAGCTTTCTTT. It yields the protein CASSSWTRPLITEAFF.

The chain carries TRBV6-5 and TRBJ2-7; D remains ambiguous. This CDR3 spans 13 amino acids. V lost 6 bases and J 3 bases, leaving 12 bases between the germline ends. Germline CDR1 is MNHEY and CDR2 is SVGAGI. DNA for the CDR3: TGTGCCAGCAGCCCAGAAACCCACTACGAGCAGTACTTC. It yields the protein CASSPETHYEQYF.

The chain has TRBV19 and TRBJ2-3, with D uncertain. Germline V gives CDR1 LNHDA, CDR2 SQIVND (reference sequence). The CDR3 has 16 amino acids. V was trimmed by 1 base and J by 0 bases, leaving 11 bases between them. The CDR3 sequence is CASSIGADPSTDTQYF. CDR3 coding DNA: TGTGCCAGTAGTATAGGGGCCGACCCTAGCACAGATACGCAGTATTTT.

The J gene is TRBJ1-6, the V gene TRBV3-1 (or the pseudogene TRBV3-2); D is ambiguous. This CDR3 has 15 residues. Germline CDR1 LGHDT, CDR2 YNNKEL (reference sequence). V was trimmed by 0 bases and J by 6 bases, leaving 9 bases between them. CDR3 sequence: CASSQEIAGNSPLHF. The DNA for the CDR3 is TGTGCCAGCAGCCAAGAAATCGCGGGTAATTCACCCCTCCACTTT.

CDR3 region: CASSEQTTSTDTQYF. DNA of the CDR3: TGTGCCAGCAGTGAGCAGACTACGAGCACAGATACGCAGTATTTT. The chain couples TRBV2 to TRBJ2-3; tentatively, D is TRBD2 (5 bases). V was shortened by 3 bases and J by 0 bases, with 10 bases between the two germline ends. The germline CDR1 and CDR2 sequences are SNHLY and FYNNEI. The CDR3 consists of 15 residues.

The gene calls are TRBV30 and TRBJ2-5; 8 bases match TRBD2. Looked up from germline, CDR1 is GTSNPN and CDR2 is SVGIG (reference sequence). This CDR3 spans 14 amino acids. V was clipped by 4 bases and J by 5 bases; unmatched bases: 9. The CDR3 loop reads CAWTPPGGYETQYF. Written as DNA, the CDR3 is TGTGCCTGGACTCCCCCGGGGGGGTACGAGACCCAGTACTTC.

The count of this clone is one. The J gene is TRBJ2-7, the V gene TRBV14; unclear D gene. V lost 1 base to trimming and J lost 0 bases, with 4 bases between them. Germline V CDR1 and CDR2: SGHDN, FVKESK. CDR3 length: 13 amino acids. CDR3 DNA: TGTGCCAGCAGCCAAGGGCCCTCCTACGAGCAGTACTTC. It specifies CASSQGPSYEQYF.

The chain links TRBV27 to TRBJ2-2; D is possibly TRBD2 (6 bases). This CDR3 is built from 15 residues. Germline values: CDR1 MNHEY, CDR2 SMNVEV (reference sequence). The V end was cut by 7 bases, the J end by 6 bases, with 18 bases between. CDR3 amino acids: CASNTGTLGSGELFF. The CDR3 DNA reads TGTGCCAGCAACACCGGGACTCTTGGGTCCGGGGAGCTGTTTTTT.

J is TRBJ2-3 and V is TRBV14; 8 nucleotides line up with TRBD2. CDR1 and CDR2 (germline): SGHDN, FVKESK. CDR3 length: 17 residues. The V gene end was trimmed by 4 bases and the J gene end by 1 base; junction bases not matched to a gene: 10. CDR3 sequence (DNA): TGTGCCAGCAGCCCCTTGGGCGGGGGGCCGGGCACAGATACGCAGTATTTT. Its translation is CASSPLGGGPGTDTQYF.

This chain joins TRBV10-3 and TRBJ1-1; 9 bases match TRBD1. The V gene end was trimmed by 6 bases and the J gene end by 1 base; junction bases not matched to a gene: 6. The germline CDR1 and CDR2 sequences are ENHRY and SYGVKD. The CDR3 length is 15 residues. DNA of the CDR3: TGTGCCATCAGGGGGACAGGGCGTTCGAACACTGAAGCTTTCTTT. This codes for CAIRGTGRSNTEAFF.

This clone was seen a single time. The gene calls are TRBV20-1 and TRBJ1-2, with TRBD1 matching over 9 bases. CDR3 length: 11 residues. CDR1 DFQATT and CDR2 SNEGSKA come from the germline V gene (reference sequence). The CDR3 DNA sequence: TGCAGCACAGGGGGCAACTATGGCTACACCTTC. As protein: CSTGGNYGYTF.

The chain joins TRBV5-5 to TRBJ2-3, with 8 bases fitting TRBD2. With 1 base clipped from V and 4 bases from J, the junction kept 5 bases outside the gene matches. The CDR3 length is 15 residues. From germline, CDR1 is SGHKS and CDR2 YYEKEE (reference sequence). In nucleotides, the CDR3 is TGTGCCAGCAGCTTGAGCGGGGGTAGGGCAGATACGCAGTATTTT. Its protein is CASSLSGGRADTQYF.

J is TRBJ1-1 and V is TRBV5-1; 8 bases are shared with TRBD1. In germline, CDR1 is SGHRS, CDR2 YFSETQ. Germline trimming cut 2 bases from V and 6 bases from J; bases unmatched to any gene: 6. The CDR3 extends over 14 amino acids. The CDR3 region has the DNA TGCGCCAGCAGCTTTCAGGGGGCTGGGGCTGAAGCTTTCTTT. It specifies CASSFQGAGAEAFF.

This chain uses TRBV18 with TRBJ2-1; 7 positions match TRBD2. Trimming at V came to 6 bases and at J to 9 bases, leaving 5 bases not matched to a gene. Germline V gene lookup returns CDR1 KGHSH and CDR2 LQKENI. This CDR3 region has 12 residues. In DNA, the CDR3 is TGTGCCAGCTCGGGGGGGAGGACTGAGCAGTTCTTC. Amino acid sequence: CASSGGRTEQFF.

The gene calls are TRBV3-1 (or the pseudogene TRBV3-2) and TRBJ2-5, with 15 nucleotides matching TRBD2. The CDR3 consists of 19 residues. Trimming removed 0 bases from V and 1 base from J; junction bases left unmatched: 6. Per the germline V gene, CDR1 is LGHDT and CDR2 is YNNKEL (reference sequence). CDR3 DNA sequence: TGTGCCAGCAGCCAAGAAGCGGGACTAGCGGGAGGAATCCAAGAGACCCAGTACTTC. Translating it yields CASSQEAGLAGGIQETQYF.

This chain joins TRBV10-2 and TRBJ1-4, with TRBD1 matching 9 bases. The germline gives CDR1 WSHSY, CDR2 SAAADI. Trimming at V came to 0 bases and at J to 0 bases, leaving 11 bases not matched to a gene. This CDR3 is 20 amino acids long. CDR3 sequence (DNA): TGCGCCAGCAGTGAGTCGCGAATGGGACAGGGTGTTTCAACTAATGAAAAACTGTTTTTT. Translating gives CASSESRMGQGVSTNEKLFF.